The next 24 T cell receptor beta chains were all read from a single sample in a study of T cell responses to AZD1222 COVID-19 vaccine. Profiling relied on immunoSEQ multiplex PCR, and the TCRdb table lists in-frame clones only, not all of them. The table lists more than 150,000 clones, more than 75% of them singletons, with approximately 26% in the top ten. Sequenced here: peripheral blood, sampled 28 days after the second AZD1222 dose. The receptors come from an adult who received the AZD1222 COVID-19 vaccine.

The chain recombines TRBV9 with TRBJ1-4; D unclear. The V and J ends lost 4 bases and 2 bases respectively, with 9 bases between them. Germline-derived CDR1 and CDR2 are SGDLS and YYNGEE. The CDR3 contains 14 residues. The CDR3 nucleotides are TGTGCCAGCAGCACCCAAGGGACTAATGAAAAACTGTTTTTT. It yields the protein CASSTQGTNEKLFF.

A single count supports this clone. The chain has TRBV7-9 and TRBJ2-1; 7 nucleotides align to TRBD2. J was trimmed by 0 bases and V by 5 bases; bases with no gene match: 7. The length of the CDR3 is 16 residues. The germline V gene encodes CDR1 SEHNR and CDR2 FQNEAQ (reference sequence). This chain's CDR3 is CASSPHKRDSYNEQFF. Here the CDR3 DNA reads TGTGCCAGCAGCCCTCATAAGCGGGACTCCTACAATGAGCAGTTCTTC.

Here the CDR3 reads CASTPMGERGGYTF. The CDR3 coding sequence is TGTGCCAGCACCCCCATGGGGGAAAGGGGTGGCTACACCTTC. The V and J genes are TRBV28 and TRBJ1-2, with TRBD1 as a possible D gene (5 bases). The CDR3 extends over 14 amino acids. Trimming cost V 7 bases and J 7 bases, with 19 bases left between them. The germline gives CDR1 MDHEN, CDR2 SYDVKM.

V and J are TRBV4-2 and TRBJ2-3; D might be TRBD1 (5 bases). V was clipped by 1 base and J by 6 bases, with 14 bases between them. CDR3 length: 15 amino acids. Germline values: CDR1 LGHNA, CDR2 YNFKEQ. As DNA, the CDR3 is TGTGCCAGCAGCCAAGGGGGCCAGACAATGGATACGCAGTATTTT. Its protein product is CASSQGGQTMDTQYF.

The CDR3 DNA reads TGCGCCAGCAGCCAAGGCGAGACCTATACGCAGTATTTT. Protein product: CASSQGETYTQYF. The chain combines TRBV4-3 with TRBJ2-3; D not resolved. CDR1 and CDR2 from the germline V gene are LGHNA and YSLEER. Trimming cost V 1 base and J 7 bases, with 9 bases left between them. The CDR3 covers 13 residues.

The V gene is TRBV15, the J gene TRBJ2-3; 9 bases fit TRBD1. CDR3 length equals 16 residues. Germline V gene sequence: CDR1 LNHNV, CDR2 YYDKDF (reference sequence). V trimming: 0 bases; J trimming: 1 base; junction bases outside the gene matches: 2. CDR3 loop: CATSRERDRGTDTQYF. The CDR3 region has the DNA TGTGCCACCAGCAGAGAGAGGGACAGGGGCACAGATACGCAGTATTTT.

The chain joins TRBV6-4 to TRBJ2-5; TRBD2 agrees at 7 bases. CDR1 is MRHNA, CDR2 SNTAGT, per germline. The CDR3 is made up of 14 amino acids. V lost 3 bases, J lost 1 base, and 2 bases stayed unmatched. In DNA, the CDR3 is TGTGCCAGCAGTGAAGGCGGGGGCCAAGAGACCCAGTACTTC. Its protein is CASSEGGGQETQYF.

The gene calls are TRBV5-1 and TRBJ1-6; weak D call: TRBD1 (5 bases). This CDR3 is 17 amino acids long. With 0 bases removed from V and 0 bases from J, the gap between germline ends came to 10 bases. CDR1 SGHRS and CDR2 YFSETQ come from the germline V gene. The CDR3 DNA reads as TGCGCCAGCAGCTTGGAGGGGCCCAGCTCCTATAATTCACCCCTCCACTTT. Translating gives CASSLEGPSSYNSPLHF.

This chain connects TRBV21-1 to TRBJ2-3; TRBD2 reflects the table's D call only, with no check against the DNA. TRBV21-1 is described as a pseudogene. The CDR3 has 21 residues. CDR3 loop: CASSKDRRQGATSGRSGTQYF. CDR3 DNA sequence: TGTGCCAGCAGCAAAGACAGGAGACAGGGGGCGACTAGCGGGAGAAGTGGTACGCAGTATTTT.

The CDR3 DNA is TGTGCCAGCAGCCAATCTCAGGGGACAGGGGGGTCCGAGCAGTACTTC. Translation: CASSQSQGTGGSEQYF. The chain carries TRBV16 and TRBJ2-7; 11 bases line up with TRBD1. The length of the CDR3 is 16 residues. CDR1 is KGHSY, CDR2 FQNENV, per germline. J lost 6 bases, V lost 0 bases, and 7 bases had no gene match.

V usage is TRBV19 and J usage is TRBJ1-4; 8 bases are shared with TRBD1. Per germline, CDR1 LNHDA and CDR2 SQIVND (reference sequence). The CDR3 loop spans 15 amino acids. Trimming removed 6 bases from V and 4 bases from J; junction bases left unmatched: 7. CDR3 coding DNA: TGTGCCAGTAGACCAGACAGGGGCCTTAATGAAAAACTGTTTTTT. Residues: CASRPDRGLNEKLFF.

About this clone itself: One end of the junction fails to match germline, which may point to a read error. The chain employs TRBV7-3 and TRBJ2-2; D perhaps matches TRBD1 (6 bases). CDR3 size: 18 residues. In germline, CDR1 is SGHTA, CDR2 FQGTGA. DNA for the CDR3: TGTGCCAGCAGCTTACTTTCTCCGGGGCAGGGGAACGCCGGGGAGCTGTTTTTT. Protein sequence: CASSLLSPGQGNAGELFF.

The CDR3 loop reads CASSEFGAGDQPQHF. The CDR3 DNA follows: TGTGCCAGCAGTGAATTCGGGGCAGGGGATCAGCCCCAGCATTTT. This chain links TRBV2 with TRBJ1-5; tentatively, D is TRBD1 (6 bases). Trimming took off 2 bases at V and 5 bases at J, with 13 bases between the two ends. The germline V gene encodes CDR1 SNHLY and CDR2 FYNNEI. The CDR3 loop spans 15 amino acids.

The V call is TRBV19, the J call TRBJ1-4; D uncertain. The ends were cut back, 3 bases at V and 0 bases at J, with 11 bases in the middle. Germline assignment: CDR1 LNHDA and CDR2 SQIVND (reference sequence). The length of the CDR3 is 16 residues. As DNA, the CDR3 is TGTGCCAGTAGTATCCAGGAAAGTGCAACTAATGAAAAACTGTTTTTT. This encodes CASSIQESATNEKLFF.

V and J are TRBV4-2 and TRBJ1-1; 7 positions match TRBD1. Germline V lookup: CDR1 LGHNA, CDR2 YNFKEQ. Trimming at V came to 6 bases and at J to 3 bases, leaving 4 bases not matched to a gene. The CDR3 loop spans 13 amino acids. The CDR3 loop reads CASSRQGYTEAFF. Written as DNA, the CDR3 is TGTGCCAGCAGTCGACAGGGTTACACTGAAGCTTTCTTT.

The chain recombines TRBV30 with TRBJ2-2; D uncertain. CDR3 size: 12 residues. Germline values: CDR1 GTSNPN, CDR2 SVGIG (reference sequence). The CDR3 DNA is TGTGGTTGGGGAAAGAACACCGGGGAGCTGTTTTTT. This sequence encodes CGWGKNTGELFF.

The chain couples TRBV7-9 to TRBJ2-3, with D possibly TRBD2 on 5 matching bases. With 1 base removed from V and 5 bases from J, the gap between germline ends came to 10 bases. Per germline, CDR1 SEHNR and CDR2 FQNEAQ (reference sequence). CDR3 length: 14 residues. CDR3 in amino acids: CASSLGLAKDTQYF. In DNA, the CDR3 is TGTGCCAGCAGCTTAGGGCTAGCCAAAGATACGCAGTATTTT.

This sequence joins TRBV10-3 and TRBJ2-3, with TRBD1 matching 9 bases. Germline loops: CDR1 ENHRY, CDR2 SYGVKD. The CDR3 covers 17 residues. The trim removed 3 bases at V and 2 bases at J, leaving 9 bases unmatched. CDR3 protein: CAISERGRTGDTDTQYF. Here the CDR3 DNA reads TGTGCCATCAGTGAAAGGGGGAGGACAGGGGACACAGATACGCAGTATTTT.

The chain combines TRBV2 with TRBJ2-5, with D perhaps matching TRBD1 (6 bases). The V gene lost 5 bases and the J gene lost 5 bases, with 12 bases spanning the gap. Germline values: CDR1 SNHLY, CDR2 FYNNEI. CDR3 length: 13 residues. The CDR3 here is CASSYRVGETQYF. The CDR3 bases are TGTGCCAGCAGTTACAGGGTAGGGGAGACCCAGTACTTC.

The chain carries TRBV5-1 and TRBJ1-1; D remains unclear. Germline V gene data show CDR1 as SGHRS and CDR2 as YFSETQ. V lost 0 bases and J 6 bases, leaving 6 bases between the germline ends. The CDR3 loop spans 12 amino acids. CDR3 amino acids: CASSLGGPEAFF. In DNA form, the CDR3 reads TGCGCCAGCAGCTTGGGTGGGCCTGAAGCTTTCTTT.

The chain is built from TRBV7-9 and TRBJ1-2, with 11 bases fitting TRBD1. The CDR3 is 19 amino acids. Germline CDR1 is SEHNR and CDR2 is FQNEAQ (reference sequence). Trimming cost V 5 bases and J 7 bases; bases outside gene matches: 21. In nucleotides, the CDR3 is TGTGCCAGCAGCGCCTCCTTTCCCCCCGGGACAGGGGGGAGGGTTGGCTACACCTTC. Its protein product is CASSASFPPGTGGRVGYTF.

V usage is TRBV28 and J usage is TRBJ1-3; tentative D call: TRBD1 (6 bases). The CDR3 runs to 18 residues. V was trimmed by 4 bases and J by 0 bases, leaving 19 bases between them. Germline V gene data show CDR1 as MDHEN and CDR2 as SYDVKM. CDR3 nucleotides: TGTGCCAGCAGTTCGCGAGGGGGAACCCGACTCTCTGGAAACACCATATATTTT. Residues: CASSSRGGTRLSGNTIYF.

CDR3 protein: CATAMETEQFF. The CDR3 DNA reads TGTGCCACCGCCATGGAGACCGAGCAGTTCTTC. The rearrangement joins TRBV24-1 to TRBJ2-1; no clear D gene. The CDR3 has 11 residues. Germline V CDR1 and CDR2: KGHDR, SFDVKD. Trimming shortened V by 9 bases and J by 10 bases, and 12 bases separated the two germline ends.

The chain links TRBV7-3 to TRBJ2-7; the match to TRBD1 covers 10 bases. The CDR3 extends over 14 amino acids. CDR1 and CDR2 (germline): SGHTA, FQGTGA. V dropped 2 bases and J dropped 6; count of bases not matched to a gene: 4. Written as DNA, the CDR3 is TGTGCCAGCAGCTTAGGGACAGGGGCCGGCGAGCAGTACTTC. It yields the protein CASSLGTGAGEQYF.